This T cell receptor beta chain was captured by sequencing in a study of blood T cell repertoires in COVID-19. Overall study: PBMCs, B-cell-depleted T cells, or T cells provided the cDNA or gDNA that made up the material.

As handled by the study authors: Nucleated cell number was recorded as an estimate derived from reference gene primer amplification. TCRdb's copy holds only in-frame clones and misses some; the assay was immunoSEQ multiplex PCR. V and J calls plus clone size are reproduced from that table; the DNA served to infer D and trimming. Of roughly 250,000 clones listed, over 70% were seen once; the top ten hold about 9.1%. V was clipped by 4 bases and J by 0 bases, with 9 bases between them. From germline, CDR1 is SNHLY and CDR2 FYNNEI. The CDR3 consists of 15 residues. Sample: peripheral blood. The chain is built from TRBV2 and TRBJ2-2; D is undetermined. The receptor comes from a human donor in a cohort sampled during active COVID-19. In DNA, the CDR3 is TGTGCCAGCAGTGGTCTGCTAGCGAACACCGGGGAGCTGTTTTTT. Its protein product is CASSGLLANTGELFF. The whole variable domain, filled in from reference TRBV2 and TRBJ2-2, reads EPEVTQTPSHQVTQMGQEVILRCVPISNHLYFYWYRQILGQKVEFLVSFYNNEISEKSEIFDDQFSVERPDGSNFTLKIRSTKLEDSAMYFCASSGLLANTGELFFGEGSRLTVL.